This T cell receptor beta chain was identified in a study of T cell changes during pregnancy in multiple sclerosis (dated by TCRdb to 2018 to 2020). For the wider study: In women with multiple sclerosis, the researchers looked at how the T cell repertoire shifted as pregnancy progressed.

The protocol used for the library was the immunoSEQ multiplex PCR assay. The source is immuneACCESS, and TCRdb retained only in-frame sequences with V and J called. Part of the clones is not carried over; for the studies checked, unresolved V genes explain less than half of this, and the remainder is unexplained. The sample yields tens of thousands of clones; 91% were counted once. The leading ten clones occupy 0.6% to 0.8% of the sample. With respect to this clone: No cognate antigen has been identified for it. No much larger clone is present one base from it, and per-base qualities are unavailable.

The sample in question was peripheral blood, obtained in the third trimester of pregnancy. The clonotype was recovered from a female donor in good health, enrolled as a control in a pregnancy study.

At the DNA level, the sequence is TGTGCCAGCAGCGTAAACAGGGCGGATACGCAGTATTTT. Translated, it reads CASSVNRADTQYF. The receptor chain draws on TRBV11-2 and TRBJ2-3, with a tentative D gene TRBD1 over 6 matching bases. Looking up the germline V gene yields CDR1 SGHAT and CDR2 FQNNGV. The CDR3 measures 13 amino acids from cysteine to phenylalanine. Only CDR3 DNA is held: 39 bases, read in frame from base 1. V drops 5 bases and J drops 6 bases, leaving 12 bases in between.